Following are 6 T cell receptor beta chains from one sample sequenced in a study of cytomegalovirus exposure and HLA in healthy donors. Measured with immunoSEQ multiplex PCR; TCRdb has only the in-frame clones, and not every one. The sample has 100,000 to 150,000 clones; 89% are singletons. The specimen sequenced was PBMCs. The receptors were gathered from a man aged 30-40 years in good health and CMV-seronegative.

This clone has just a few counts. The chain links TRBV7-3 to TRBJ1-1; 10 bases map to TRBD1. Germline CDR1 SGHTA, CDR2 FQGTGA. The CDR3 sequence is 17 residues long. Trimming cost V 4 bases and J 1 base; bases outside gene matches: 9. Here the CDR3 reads CASSSAPGQGSNTEAFF. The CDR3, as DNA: TGTGCCAGCAGCTCGGCTCCGGGACAGGGGTCGAACACTGAAGCTTTCTTT.

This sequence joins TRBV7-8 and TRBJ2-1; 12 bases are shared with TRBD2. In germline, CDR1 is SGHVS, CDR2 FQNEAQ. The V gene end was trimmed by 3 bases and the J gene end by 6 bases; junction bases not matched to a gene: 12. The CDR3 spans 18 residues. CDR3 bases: TGTGCCAGCAGCTTTCGATCTAGCGGGGGGGCTGTCGGCAATGAGCAGTTCTTC. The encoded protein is CASSFRSSGGAVGNEQFF.

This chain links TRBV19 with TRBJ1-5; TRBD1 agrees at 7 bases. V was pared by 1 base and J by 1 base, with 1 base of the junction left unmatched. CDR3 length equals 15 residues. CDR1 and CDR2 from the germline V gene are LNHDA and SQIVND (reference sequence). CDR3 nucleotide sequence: TGTGCCAGTAGTATAGGGGGACAGAGCAATCAGCCCCAGCATTTT. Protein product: CASSIGGQSNQPQHF.

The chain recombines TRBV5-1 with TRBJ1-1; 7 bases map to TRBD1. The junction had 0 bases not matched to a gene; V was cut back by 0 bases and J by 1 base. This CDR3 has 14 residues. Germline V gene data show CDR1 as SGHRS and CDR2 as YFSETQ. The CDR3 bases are TGCGCCAGCAGCTTGGACAGGGGGAACACTGAAGCTTTCTTT. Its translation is CASSLDRGNTEAFF. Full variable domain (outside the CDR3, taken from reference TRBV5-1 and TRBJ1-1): KAGVTQTPRYLIKTRGQQVTLSCSPISGHRSVSWYQQTPGQGLQFLFEYFSETQRNKGNFPGRFSGRQFSNSRSEMNVSTLELGDSALYLCASSLDRGNTEAFFGQGTRLTVV.

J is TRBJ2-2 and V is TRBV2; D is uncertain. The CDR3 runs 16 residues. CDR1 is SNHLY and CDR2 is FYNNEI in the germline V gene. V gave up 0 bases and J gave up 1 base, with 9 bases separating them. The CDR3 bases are TGTGCCAGCAGTGAAGCGCTTGGGCTGAACACCGGGGAGCTGTTTTTT. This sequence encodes CASSEALGLNTGELFF.

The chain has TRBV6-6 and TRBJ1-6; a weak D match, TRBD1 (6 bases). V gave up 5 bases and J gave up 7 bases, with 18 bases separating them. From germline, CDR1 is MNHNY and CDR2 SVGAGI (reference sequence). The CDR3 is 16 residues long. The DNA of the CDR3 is TGTGCCAGCAGTCCCCCCCGGCCAAGGGGGAATTCACCCCTCCACTTT. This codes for CASSPPRPRGNSPLHF.